The entry that follows covers one T cell receptor beta chain sequence. The antigen it binds to is not known. It has no much larger one-base neighbor in the sample; base qualities were not kept. These data come from a study of cytomegalovirus exposure and HLA in healthy donors (dated by TCRdb to the late 2010s). Study-level background: An earlier analysis of more than 550 of the donors reported 276 Gb of sequence data and some 110 million unique TCR beta sequences obtained from roughly 170 million T cells. An early release covering over 500 HLA-typed donors comprised about 290 gigabases of sequencing data and tens of millions of unique TCR sequences. Of the 300 to 500 genotyped donors, 75% to 85% were placed in the genetic ancestry cluster associated with self-reported Caucasian donors. The study was designed to test whether signatures of past pathogen exposure could be identified by cataloging public T cell receptors. Using immunosequencing, the study profiled T cell repertoires from 500 to 800 subjects and related those repertoires to cytomegalovirus serostatus. Along with the roughly 700-subject first cohort, a separate validation cohort of 120 different subjects was used. High-throughput TCR immunosequencing, statistical association of individual TCRs with disease status, and machine learning were combined to predict cytomegalovirus infection status. A later analysis re-examined previously published TCR beta repertoires from around 670 donors and added high-resolution HLA genotyping to investigate patterns of TCR occurrence. Rather than drawing on any new phenotypic data, the later analysis identified candidate immune exposures from TCR beta sequences and the way those sequences occurred across donors. An earlier analysis of several hundred of the donors applied high-throughput TCR beta sequencing to assess whether each TCR beta V gene segment acted as functional or pseudogenic. Donor age, sex, ethnicity and CMV serostatus were compiled together with the repertoire data. In a later genetic analysis, genome-wide SNP genotypes for 398 of the 666 donors were used, and that subset was treated as a discovery cohort. All discovery cohort repertoires had been generated using a single sequencing platform. HLA typing covered class I and class II loci at four-digit resolution. Typing coverage differed by locus: A, B, C, DRB1 and DQB1 were typed in roughly 620-630 donors, DQA1 in approximately 520, DPA1 in approximately 610, and DPB1 in 400 to 490. Four or five DR-DQ haplotypes were handled as single units for association and clustering because linkage in the cohort was strong. On average, approximately 250,000 unique TCR beta nucleotide sequences were sequenced per donor among a few hundred genotyped donors of the cohort, with roughly 18% of those sequences being non-productive.

The cohort consisted of hundreds of healthy bone marrow donors. At the time of sampling, all cohort members were nominally healthy, though unrecorded immune exposures were likely present. The donor was CMV seronegative and was included in the group of hundreds of seronegative cohort members. A peripheral blood sample was provided by each donor, and peripheral blood mononuclear cells were used for TCR beta sequencing. Genomic DNA extraction from the blood cell samples was performed with the Qiagen DNeasy Blood Extraction Kit. The paper as a whole reports these results and caveats: An association between a missense DCLRE1C variant and V-gene and J-gene trimming of TCR beta chains was found in a later genetic analysis and replicated in an independent cohort. About 15 rarely observed V segments, including chromosome 9 orphons, were excluded from the earlier analysis of about 610 of the donors because counts were too low. For the cohort, immune exposure information was limited to CMV serostatus. Compared with equally common non-associated chains, HLA-associated TCR beta chains in a later analysis were more clonally expanded and had lower generation probabilities. Correlated functional status among segregating V segments might be attributable to linkage disequilibrium, but an unknown experimental factor could not be ruled out. In an earlier analysis of more than 450 of the donors, most TCR beta V segments were observed in productive rearrangements about 87% or about 30% of the time, broadly matching IMGT annotations. A later analysis associated 17,000 or so TCR beta sequences with specific HLA alleles at a false discovery rate of 0.05. A later analysis reported that several top co-occurrence clusters appeared linked to parvovirus B19, influenza, CMV and Epstein-Barr virus. The study gave a list of more than 150 TCR beta chains associated with cytomegalovirus. A cluster of highly shared sequence variants was judged likely to represent a technical artifact of the sequencing pipeline. The 87-base-pair reads could not distinguish some IMGT-functional V segments, including TRBV6-2 and TRBV6-3, so those segments were excluded. Sequencing depth was assumed to be roughly uniform across donors in the presence/absence analyses, though that assumption may not hold. Most CMV-associated TCR beta chains appeared to be HLA-restricted in a later analysis, and the HLA associations seemed to be driven largely by CMV exposure. According to a later analysis, TCR association rates differed among HLA loci, with DRB1 alleles showing the most associated TCRs and HLA-C alleles showing the fewest. Because HLA typing was missing for some donors at each locus, association tests included only the typed subset. According to a later genetic analysis, donors in an Asian-associated ancestry cluster had fewer N-insertions in productive TCRs than the approximately 630-donor mean. The authors suggested that the approach could potentially be extended to other disease states and immunological phenotypes. In both the original and validation cohorts, the classifier was reported to diagnose cytomegalovirus status with high specificity and sensitivity. While some public TCRs were present in many individuals, most TCR sequences turned up only very rarely across donors. Only TCR beta chains were sequenced in this cohort, and the absence of alpha or paired-chain data limited detectable features. A further reported finding was that TCR beta sequences accurately predicted the HLA-A and HLA-B alleles for most subjects in the first cohort. In vitro tests confirmed that a few of the cytomegalovirus-associated TCR beta chains recognize cytomegalovirus antigens. When HLA alleles, especially DR and DQ, strongly co-occurred, attributing TCR associations to individual alleles was difficult.

Library generation was performed with the immunoSEQ multiplex PCR assay. For the multiplex PCR, a mixture combining 60 forward primers for TCR Vbeta segments and 13 reverse primers for TCR Jbeta segments was used. The CDR3 region of rearranged TCR beta genes was amplified from genomic DNA by a multiplex PCR assay. The amplified TCR beta libraries were sequenced on the Illumina HiSeq System as 87-base-pair reads. As for the original processing: A later analysis counted around 72 million unique TCR beta chains across the roughly 700 repertoires, and some 12 million of these chains were shared by at least two donors. A nearest-neighbor algorithm error-corrected the raw reads and collapsed the reads into unique sequences, merging closely related sequences to remove PCR and sequencing errors. Alignment of CDR3 sequences to IMGT reference sequences was used to assign V, D and J gene segments. For a sequence to be retained, at least a six-nucleotide match to both a V gene segment and a J gene segment was required. Rearrangements were classified as productive when the CDR3 lacked stop codons and remained in frame with V and J, and all other rearrangements were classified as non-productive. Following IMGT convention, CDR3 was defined as the stretch from the second conserved V-encoded cysteine to the conserved J-encoded phenylalanine. Sequences without an unambiguous match to a single V gene segment were excluded from the earlier analysis of approximately 600 of the donors. In an earlier analysis of several hundred of the donors, V segments were called functional above 56.7% productive rearrangements and were called segregating when the between-donor standard deviation exceeded 5%. A statistical classification framework was built for diagnosing cytomegalovirus status from the catalog of TCR beta chain sequences. In a later analysis, TCR nucleotide sequences were compared against IMGT/GENE-DB human TR gene sequences so that V and J genes could be assigned. A later analysis assigned CDR3 sequences and most-parsimonious VDJ recombination scenarios with the TCRdist pipeline. In a later analysis, each TCR beta chain was defined by its CDR3 amino acid sequence together with its V-gene family, and reads lacking a unique V-gene family were excluded. In a later analysis, 500 to 650 highly shared, low-generation-probability nucleotide sequences were removed to address suspected cross-contamination and a sequencing artifact. A later analysis calculated a clonal expansion index for each public chain from normalized within-repertoire ranks of inferred template counts. Generation probabilities in a later analysis came from a VDJ recombination model fitted to out-of-frame rearrangements, and those results were checked against IGoR. A later analysis scored TCR-TCR, TCR-HLA and TCR-CMV co-occurrence with hypergeometric tests, applying a repertoire-size bias correction to TCR pairs. False discovery rates were estimated in a later analysis by permuting HLA or CMV assignments 20 times. A later analysis grouped co-occurring TCRs with DBSCAN, adding TCRdist sequence similarity when clustering within HLA-allele-positive subsets. Repertoires with fewer than 30,000 or more than 120,000 public chains were left out of co-occurrence clustering, as were five repertoires with anomalous nucleotide sharing. Held by TCRdb, this immuneACCESS table contains in-frame sequences only and omits some clones. Under half of the omission traces to an unresolved V gene where checked; the cause of the rest is unknown. The DNA gave D and trimming, while V, J and clone size come from that table. This sample lists around 170,000 clones; approximately 88% were detected once. The top ten clones comprise 0.38% of the sample.

There are 15 amino acids in the CDR3, from cysteine to phenylalanine inclusive. The CDR3 DNA has 45 bases and is translated from base 1. V is reduced by 5 bases and J by 0 bases, leaving a spacing of 13 bases between them. CDR1 and CDR2 are read off the germline V gene (reference sequence) as SEHNR and FQNEAQ. Recombination connected TRBV7-9 to TRBJ1-1; confidence is insufficient to name the D gene. The sequencing input was PBMCs. This TCR came from a boy aged 2-9 years in good health and CMV-seronegative. The DNA reads TGTGCCAGCAGCCCTCAACCGAGTATGAACACTGAAGCTTTCTTT. It specifies CASSPQPSMNTEAFF.